This TCR beta chain was found in a study of blood T cell repertoires in COVID-19. On the study more broadly: The United States, Italy and Spain supplied acute and convalescent COVID-19 samples. The analysed material was cDNA or gDNA that came from T cells, B-cell-depleted T cells, or PBMCs.

As processed by the authors: The assay estimated nucleated cells by amplifying reference gene primers. Some clones are missing from TCRdb's copy, which holds only in-frame ones; the method was immunoSEQ multiplex PCR. The D gene and trimming were derived from the DNA, and the V and J assignments and clone size from that table. The sample shows a few hundred thousand clones, 86% of them seen only once. The V gene's germline CDR1 is SGDLS and CDR2 YYNGEE. The CDR3 totals 15 residues. The V and J ends lost 2 bases and 6 bases, in that order; junction bases with no gene match: 5. The recovered donors of Cohort 3 showed two negative PCRs, clearance, or symptom resolution.

The clonotype originates from a woman between 18 and 30 years old who had recovered from COVID-19. Sample: PBMCs or T cells enriched from blood (not recorded which). The rearrangement links TRBV9 to TRBJ1-6, with TRBD1 identical over 7 bases. The CDR3 nucleotides are TGTGCCAGCAGCGTCCAGACAGGGAGTAATTCACCCCTCCACTTT. It yields the protein CASSVQTGSNSPLHF.